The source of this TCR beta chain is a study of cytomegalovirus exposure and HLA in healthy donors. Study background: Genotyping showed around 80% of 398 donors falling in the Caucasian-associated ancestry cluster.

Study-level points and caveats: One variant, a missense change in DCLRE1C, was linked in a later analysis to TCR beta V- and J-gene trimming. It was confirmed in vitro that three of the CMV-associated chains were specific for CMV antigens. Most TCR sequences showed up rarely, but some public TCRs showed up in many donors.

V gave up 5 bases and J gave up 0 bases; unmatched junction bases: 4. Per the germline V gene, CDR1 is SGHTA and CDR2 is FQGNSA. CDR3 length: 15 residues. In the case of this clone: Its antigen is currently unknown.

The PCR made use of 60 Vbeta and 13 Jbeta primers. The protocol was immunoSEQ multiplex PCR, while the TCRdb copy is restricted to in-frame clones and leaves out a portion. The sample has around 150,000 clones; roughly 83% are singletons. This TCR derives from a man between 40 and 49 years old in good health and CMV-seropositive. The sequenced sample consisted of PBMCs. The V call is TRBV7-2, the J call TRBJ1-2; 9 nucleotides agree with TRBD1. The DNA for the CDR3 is TGTGCCAGCAGCCCTCGGACAGGGGCTAACTATGGCTACACCTTC. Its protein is CASSPRTGANYGYTF.